A single sample gave rise to the 8 T cell receptor beta chains below, sequenced in a study of shared clonotypes between healthy human individuals. The method was immunoSEQ multiplex PCR; TCRdb's version includes in-frame clones alone and lacks a portion of them. In the table there are 2.3 million or so clones, approximately 93% of which are singletons. The specimen sequenced was naive CD4+ T cells from PBMCs. Subset noted: CD45RA+ positively selected. The receptors stem from a man aged 18 to 35 in good health. Some clones in this sample may be carry-over from other donors' samples.

The chain uses TRBV27 and TRBJ2-3; 16 bases fit TRBD2. CDR3 size: 21 residues. Trimming cost V 0 bases and J 8 bases; bases outside gene matches: 17. Germline CDR1 and CDR2: MNHEY and SMNVEV (reference sequence). The CDR3 sequence: CASSLSNPTGGTSGRAITQYF. Here the CDR3 DNA reads TGTGCCAGCAGTTTATCTAACCCTACAGGGGGGACTAGCGGGAGGGCCATTACGCAGTATTTT.

The genes are TRBV19 and TRBJ2-1; maybe TRBD2 (6 bases). The CDR3 sequence is 18 residues long. Germline V gives CDR1 LNHDA, CDR2 SQIVND (reference sequence). The V end was cut by 0 bases, the J end by 4 bases, with 19 bases between. CDR3 coding DNA: TGTGCCAGTAGTATAGATATGGCGGGGATGACCAATTACAATGAGCAGTTCTTC. It translates to CASSIDMAGMTNYNEQFF.

This clone was seen just once. J is TRBJ1-2 and V is TRBV19, with 7 bases aligning to TRBD1. This CDR3 has 17 residues. The ends lost 0 bases at V and 2 bases at J; junction bases unmatched: 9. Germline values: CDR1 LNHDA, CDR2 SQIVND (reference sequence). The CDR3 sequence: CASSIDPGGQLNYGYTF. CDR3 nucleotides: TGTGCCAGTAGTATAGACCCCGGGGGACAGTTGAACTATGGCTACACCTTC. Full variable domain (rest looked up from reference TRBV19 and TRBJ1-2): DGGITQSPKYLFRKEGQNVTLSCEQNLNHDAMYWYRQDPGQGLRLIYYSQIVNDFQKGDIAEGYSVSREKKESFPLTVTSAQKNPTAFYLCASSIDPGGQLNYGYTFGSGTRLTVV.

As to this clone: Other DNA sequences in this specimen translate into the identical CDR3. The gene calls are TRBV5-4 and TRBJ2-7, with a tentative D call TRBD1 (6 bases). Between the trimmed V and J ends, which lost 0 bases and 5 bases, there was a span of 6 bases. Per the germline V gene, CDR1 is SGHNT and CDR2 is YYREEE (reference sequence). The CDR3 extends over 12 amino acids. This CDR3 reads CASSLGQDEQYF. For the CDR3, the DNA is TGTGCCAGCAGCTTGGGACAGGACGAGCAGTACTTC.

CDR3 loop: CASARASGPGGSEQYF. CDR3 coding DNA: TGTGCCAGCGCCCGGGCTAGCGGCCCGGGCGGTAGTGAGCAGTACTTC. The chain combines TRBV2 with TRBJ2-7; TRBD2 aligns across 7 bases. J was trimmed by 7 bases and V by 8 bases; bases with no gene match: 20. The germline V gene has CDR1 SNHLY and CDR2 FYNNEI. The CDR3 covers 16 residues. Using reference TRBV2 and TRBJ2-7 for the parts outside the CDR3, the full variable domain is EPEVTQTPSHQVTQMGQEVILRCVPISNHLYFYWYRQILGQKVEFLVSFYNNEISEKSEIFDDQFSVERPDGSNFTLKIRSTKLEDSAMYFCASARASGPGGSEQYFGPGTRLTVT.

The CDR3: CASSPGLAPDEQFF. Written as DNA, the CDR3 is TGTGCCAGCTCACCCGGACTAGCCCCGGACGAGCAGTTCTTC. The genes are TRBV18 and TRBJ2-1; TRBD2 aligns across 8 bases. The V gene's germline CDR1 is KGHSH and CDR2 LQKENI. The CDR3 extends over 14 amino acids. J lost 10 bases, V lost 3 bases, and 8 bases had no gene match.

This chain connects TRBV28 to TRBJ1-5, with 7 positions matching TRBD1. Germline CDR1 reads MDHEN; CDR2 reads SYDVKM. With 1 base clipped from V and 4 bases from J, the junction kept 4 bases outside the gene matches. This CDR3 has 15 amino acids. In DNA form, the CDR3 reads TGTGCCAGCAGTTTATTGGGACAGAAAAATCAGCCCCAGCATTTT. It codes for CASSLLGQKNQPQHF.

This chain uses TRBV14 with TRBJ2-2; D remains ambiguous. CDR3 length: 16 amino acids. Deletions cut 3 bases from V and 0 bases from J, with 11 bases between. From germline, CDR1 is SGHDN and CDR2 FVKESK. The CDR3 nucleotides read TGTGCCAGCAGCCATCCCTTTGCGGCGAACACCGGGGAGCTGTTTTTT. Translating gives CASSHPFAANTGELFF.